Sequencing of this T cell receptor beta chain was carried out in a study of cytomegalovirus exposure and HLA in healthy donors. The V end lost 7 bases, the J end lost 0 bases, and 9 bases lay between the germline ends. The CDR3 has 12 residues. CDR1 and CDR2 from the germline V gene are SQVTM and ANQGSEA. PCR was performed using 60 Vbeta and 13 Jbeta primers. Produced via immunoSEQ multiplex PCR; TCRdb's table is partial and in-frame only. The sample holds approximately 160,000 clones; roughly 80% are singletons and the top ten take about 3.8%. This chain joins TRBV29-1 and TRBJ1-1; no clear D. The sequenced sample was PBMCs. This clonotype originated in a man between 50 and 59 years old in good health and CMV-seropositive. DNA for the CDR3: TGCAGCGCGGGGATAATGAACACTGAAGCTTTCTTT. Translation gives CSAGIMNTEAFF.